The 9 T cell receptor beta chains presented below share a single source sample, sequenced in a study of blood T cell repertoires in COVID-19. Some clones are missing from TCRdb's copy, which holds only in-frame ones; the method was immunoSEQ multiplex PCR. The sample holds some 250,000 clones, approximately 83% seen once. Source material: peripheral blood. The origin of the receptors is a woman younger than 45 who had recovered from COVID-19.

This rearrangement joins TRBV2 to TRBJ2-7, with TRBD1 matching 8 bases. The CDR3 covers 14 residues. From germline, CDR1 is SNHLY and CDR2 FYNNEI. Unmatched junction bases numbered 10, after V lost 4 bases and J lost 8 bases. DNA of the CDR3: TGTGCCAGCAGTGTAGGGAGGACAGGGTCCCAGCAGTACTTC. This gives the protein CASSVGRTGSQQYF.

This chain's CDR3 is CASSQGTGYEQYF. The CDR3 DNA is TGCGCCAGCAGCCAAGGGACAGGCTACGAGCAGTACTTC. The chain is built from TRBV4-1 and TRBJ2-7; 7 bases map to TRBD1. Germline assignment: CDR1 MGHRA and CDR2 YSYEKL. The CDR3 covers 13 residues. The junction had 0 bases not matched to a gene; V was cut back by 1 base and J by 3 bases.

V is TRBV30 and J is TRBJ2-1; 7 positions agree with TRBD2. CDR1 GTSNPN and CDR2 SVGIG come from the germline V gene (reference sequence). This CDR3 has 14 amino acids. V gave up 3 bases and J gave up 3 bases; unmatched junction bases: 5. This CDR3 is CAWSGGGGYNEQFF. The CDR3 nucleotides are TGTGCCTGGAGCGGCGGCGGGGGCTACAATGAGCAGTTCTTC.

Concerning this clone: This sample also contains other DNA sequences that code for the same CDR3. The chain carries TRBV6-6 and TRBJ2-1, with 12 bases matching TRBD2. Germline V CDR1 and CDR2: MNHNY, SVGAGI (reference sequence). V lost 6 bases, J lost 8 bases, and 11 bases stayed unmatched. This CDR3 comprises 16 residues. For the CDR3, the DNA is TGTGCCAGCAGCCCACACACTAGCGGGGGGTTGTATGAGCAGTTCTTC. Its protein is CASSPHTSGGLYEQFF.

The CDR3 coding sequence is TGTGCCAGCAGTTTAAACAGACATTCACCCCTCCACTTT. Amino acid sequence: CASSLNRHSPLHF. The gene calls are TRBV12-3 or TRBV12-4 and TRBJ1-6; no firm D call. The length of the CDR3 is 13 residues. With 2 bases removed from V and 8 bases from J, the gap between germline ends came to 7 bases.

This rearrangement joins TRBV2 to TRBJ1-4; the match to TRBD1 covers 7 bases. Germline V CDR1 and CDR2: SNHLY, FYNNEI. V lost 8 bases and J lost 6; bases outside the gene matches: 9. The CDR3 extends over 14 amino acids. CDR3 amino acids: CASQPDRADEKLFF. The CDR3, as DNA: TGTGCCAGCCAACCCGACAGGGCGGATGAAAAACTGTTTTTT.

This chain uses TRBV6-5 with TRBJ1-6; D may be TRBD1 (6 bases). Trimming took 6 bases from V and 5 from J, leaving 14 bases between them. This CDR3 region has 15 residues. The germline V gene encodes CDR1 MNHEY and CDR2 SVGAGI. CDR3 protein: CASRSDRRNNSPLHF. The CDR3 DNA follows: TGTGCCAGCAGATCAGACAGGCGCAATAATTCACCCCTCCACTTT.

The V and J genes are TRBV3-1 (or the pseudogene TRBV3-2) and TRBJ2-7; 8 bases are a match to TRBD2. V trimming: 3 bases; J trimming: 5 bases; junction bases outside the gene matches: 6. This CDR3 has 14 residues. CDR1 and CDR2 (germline): LGHDT, YNNKEL (reference sequence). The DNA for the CDR3 is TGTGCCAGCAGCCAGGGTAGCGGGGTCGACGAGCAGTACTTC. Translated: CASSQGSGVDEQYF.

This rearrangement joins TRBV5-4 to TRBJ2-3; TRBD2 matches 10 bases. In germline, CDR1 is SGHNT, CDR2 YYREEE (reference sequence). With V trimmed by 4 bases and J by 6 bases, 8 bases remained unmatched. The CDR3 has 15 amino acids. CDR3 region: CASSPQLAGWDTQYF. The CDR3 DNA is TGTGCCAGCAGCCCCCAACTAGCGGGGTGGGATACGCAGTATTTT.